This T cell receptor beta chain was recorded in a study of a mutant IDH1 vaccine in newly diagnosed glioma. Overall study context: Radiotherapy, temozolomide, or both had been given previously, and both were given to most.

Produced via immunoSEQ multiplex PCR; TCRdb's table is partial and in-frame only. The data contain about 43,000 clones, roughly 83% of them singletons. A remark on this clone: Its antigen is as yet unknown.

The time point was: week 23, last vaccination. Each dose delivered 300 ug of mutant IDH1 20-mer peptide subcutaneously with imiquimod. Donors' newly diagnosed IDH1-mutant WHO grade 3 or 4 astrocytomas lacked nuclear ATRX. Study findings and constraints: Vaccination induced immune responses in 85% to 95% of patients. Pseudoprogression seemed unlinked to shifts in top peripheral T cell clonotypes.

The material was PBMCs, obtained from a glioma patient whose treatment included an IDH1 peptide vaccine. The receptor comes from a woman between 18 and 29 years old with glioma. Some clones in this sample may be carry-over from other donors' samples.

The chain's CDR3 is CASSLFSGGLTDTQYF. The CDR3 nucleotides are TGTGCCAGCAGCCTATTTAGCGGGGGCCTCACAGATACGCAGTATTTT. V usage is TRBV13 and J usage is TRBJ2-3; 9 nucleotides match TRBD2. This CDR3 is built from 16 residues. Germline V gene sequence: CDR1 PRHDT, CDR2 FYEKMQ (reference sequence). V shed 5 bases and J 2 bases; nucleotides not matched to a gene: 8.